The rows below give T cell receptor beta chains drawn from one sample of a study of beta chain features in type 1 diabetes. The assay was immunoSEQ multiplex PCR, and TCRdb's table has in-frame clones only and misses some. Seen here are hundreds of thousands of clones, around 16% observed once, and the top ten hold approximately 0.099%. The source material was naive CD4+ T cells from blood. Receptor source: a man in his late teens or twenties in good health. CDR3s include the opening cysteine and the closing phenylalanine or tryptophan. The D gene is left open where the match is weak. Size values are once, few and many counts, or a class for expanded clones, and some rows have none.

d_gene | j_gene | v_gene | abundance | CDR3nt | CDR3aa
NA | TRBJ1-2 | TRBV29-1 | NA | TGCAGCTTGGGGACACCTCTCGAACGCTACACCTTC | CSLGTPLERYTF
NA | TRBJ1-2 | TRBV25-1 | NA | TGTGCCAGCACCTCAAGGGGGGCGGGGCCGTATGGCTACACCTTC | CASTSRGAGPYGYTF
TRBD2 | TRBJ2-7 | TRBV19 | NA | TGTGCCAGTAGTATGGTCTCCGCCGGGACTAGCGGAACCTACGAGCAGTACTTC | CASSMVSAGTSGTYEQYF
NA | TRBJ2-7 | TRBV5-1 | few | TGCGCCAGCAGCCCCGGGACGGTGGACTACGAGCAGTACTTC | CASSPGTVDYEQYF
TRBD1 | TRBJ1-5 | TRBV5-4 | NA | TGTGCCAGCAGCTTCGAGACAGGGGCCGATCAGCCCCAGCATTTT | CASSFETGADQPQHF
TRBD2 | TRBJ2-7 | TRBV28 | few | TGTGCCAGCAGGGATCGGACCCTTGTTCGGGGGGTGCAGTACTTC | CASRDRTLVRGVQYF
NA | TRBJ2-1 | TRBV29-1 | NA | TGCAGCGTTTCAGGGCGGGATGAGCAGTTCTTC | CSVSGRDEQFF
TRBD2 | TRBJ2-1 | TRBV7-9 | many | TGTGCCAGCAGCAATTCCGGGACTAGGGAGTTCTTC | CASSNSGTREFF
TRBD1 | TRBJ1-1 | TRBV25-1 | few | TGTGCCAGCAGGTCAGGGGGAGGTGTGGGCACTGAAGCTTTCTTT | CASRSGGGVGTEAFF
TRBD1 | TRBJ2-5 | TRBV4-3 | few | TGCGCCAGCAGCCAAGATCTACCGGGACAGGGAGGCGAGACCCAGTACTTC | CASSQDLPGQGGETQYF
TRBD2 | TRBJ2-1 | TRBV10-3 | NA | TGTGCCATCAATTCGGTGCGCGGGAGGGTTGAGCAGTTCTTC | CAINSVRGRVEQFF
NA | TRBJ2-6 | TRBV7-9 | NA | TGTGCCAGCAGCCCCGGAGGAGTGATCTCTGGGGCCAACGTCCTGACTTTC | CASSPGGVISGANVLTF
TRBD1 | TRBJ1-2 | TRBV28 | NA | TGTGCCAGCAGTTTGCCAGGGGGTGTCTATGGCTACACCTTC | CASSLPGGVYGYTF
NA | TRBJ1-1 | TRBV21-1 | NA | TGTGCCAGCAGCAAAAGTCATAGGTCCCGTACTGAAGCTTTCTTT | CASSKSHRSRTEAFF
NA | TRBJ1-1 | TRBV6-6 | few | TGTGCCAGCAGACGGGCAGGTCGCACTGAAGCTTTCTTT | CASRRAGRTEAFF
NA | TRBJ2-2 | TRBV28 | NA | TGTGCCAGCAGTCCTGAACAGGTTGCCGGGGAGCTGTTTTTT | CASSPEQVAGELFF
NA | TRBJ1-3 | TRBV6-6 | few | TGTGCCAGCAGTTACTCGGGAGGGCCTGGAAACACCATATATTTT | CASSYSGGPGNTIYF
TRBD1 | TRBJ1-2 | TRBV4-3 | NA | TGCGCCAGCAGCCGTGGACAGGGGATTGCTAACTATGGCTACACCTTC | CASSRGQGIANYGYTF
NA | TRBJ2-3 | TRBV7-2 | NA | TGTGCCAGCAGCGCGGGCCTCACGCAGTATTTT | CASSAGLTQYF
TRBD1 | TRBJ1-1 | TRBV9 | few | TGTGCCAGCAGCGCGGGACAGGGGAAGCGCACTGAAGCTTTCTTT | CASSAGQGKRTEAFF
NA | TRBJ2-1 | TRBV11-1 | few | TGTGCCAGCAGCTCCACCGGGACGCGAAAGGGGTATGAGCAGTTCTTC | CASSSTGTRKGYEQFF
NA | TRBJ2-7 | TRBV11-1 | NA | TGTGCCAGCAGCTCCGGGGCCCGGGGCTACGAGCAGTACTTC | CASSSGARGYEQYF
TRBD2 | TRBJ2-7 | TRBV18 | NA | TGTGCCAGCTCACCGAGTCGGACTAGCTCCTACGAGCAGTACTTC | CASSPSRTSSYEQYF
TRBD1 | TRBJ1-6 | TRBV10-3 | few | TGTGCCCTTCGGACAGGAATCAATTCACCCCTCCACTTT | CALRTGINSPLHF
NA | TRBJ1-5 | TRBV7-2 | few | TGTGCCAGCAGCTTAGCGGCCAGCAATCAGCCCCAGCATTTT | CASSLAASNQPQHF
NA | TRBJ2-1 | TRBV29-1 | many | TGCAGCGGTGGGAGTGGCAATGAGCAGTTCTTC | CSGGSGNEQFF
TRBD2 | TRBJ2-7 | TRBV19 | NA | TGTGCCAGTAGACAACTAGCGGGAACCTACGAGCAGTACTTC | CASRQLAGTYEQYF
TRBD2 | TRBJ2-1 | TRBV5-1 | NA | TGCGCCAGCAGCTTGGAAGTGACTAGCGCTAATGAGCAGTTCTTC | CASSLEVTSANEQFF
NA | TRBJ2-7 | TRBV7-9 | NA | TGTGCCAGCAGAGACGCTCGTTTTGGGGGCGAAAACGAGCAGTACTTC | CASRDARFGGENEQYF
NA | TRBJ2-7 | TRBV7-9 | few | TGTGCCAGCAGCTTAGGGGCCAGCGGCTCCTACGAGCAGTACTTC | CASSLGASGSYEQYF
NA | TRBJ1-2 | TRBV4-3 | once | TGCGCCAGCAGCCAAGAATGGGGTCCGGTCGGCTATGGCTACACCTTC | CASSQEWGPVGYGYTF
NA | TRBJ2-5 | TRBV19 | few | TGTGCCAGTACGTACGGGACGACGTCATCTGAGACCCAGTACTTC | CASTYGTTSSETQYF
NA | TRBJ2-3 | TRBV30 | NA | TGTGCCTGGAGTCCCGGGACCTCCCGGGGCACAGATACGCAGTATTTT | CAWSPGTSRGTDTQYF